This TCR beta chain emerged from a study of Ad26.COV2.S vaccination and SARS-CoV-2 variants. Study overall: In the study, Ad26.COV2.S was injected intramuscularly once, or twice 56 days apart. Study findings and constraints: Across vaccine and placebo recipients, the breadth of non-spike TCRs was similar.

Treatment described: some 20 received Ad26.COV2.S at low or high dose, single or two shots; 5 received placebo; per-sample allocation not given. The samples were gathered on day 63 after the first injection of vaccine or placebo. This adult donor, from Boston, was 18-55 years old. Vaccine was an Ad26 vector expressing Wuhan-strain SARS-CoV-2 spike. V was pared by 5 bases and J by 5 bases, with 3 bases of the junction left unmatched. This CDR3 spans 14 amino acids. Germline V gene sequence: CDR1 SGHTA, CDR2 FQGTGA. As to this clone: Its antigen is undetermined.

The method was immunoSEQ multiplex PCR; TCRdb's version includes in-frame clones alone and lacks a portion of them. The data show 400,000 to 450,000 clones, 75% to 95% seen once. This chain uses TRBV7-3 with TRBJ2-2, with 9 nucleotides matching TRBD1. The sequence was obtained from a person between 18 and 65 years old who received the Ad26.COV2.S COVID-19 vaccine or a placebo. This specimen consisted of peripheral blood, obtained in a trial of Ad26.COV2.S vaccine versus placebo. The CDR3 sequence: CASSRQGVTGELFF. The CDR3 nucleotides read TGTGCCAGCAGCCGACAGGGGGTAACCGGGGAGCTGTTTTTT.